The clone carrying this T cell receptor (beta chain) was counted only a few times. Its antigen is not identified. The sample belongs to a study of T and B cells in COVID-19 patients. About the research overall: Median age was approximately 34 years in the recovered cohort and around 67 years in the active-infection cohort. Of roughly 22 active-infection patients, approximately twelve were critically ill with mechanical ventilation or extracorporeal membrane oxygenation. Points from the study as a whole: Clonality of TRB repertoires was high in active COVID-19; recovery brought above-healthy diversity and richness.

Trimming removed 0 bases at V and 0 bases at J, with 8 bases between. The CDR3 has 15 residues. CDR1 and CDR2 (germline): MNHEY, SVGEGT. TRB rearrangements were amplified by multiplex PCR with BIOMED2 TRB-A/B primers. Each CDR3 protein is one row after TCRdb ran MiXCR on the multiplex PCR reads. This table has 2,000 or so distinct CDR3 sequences, 23% appearing once. Blood genomic DNA input for TRB amplification was 250-500 ng. The V call is TRBV6-2 or TRBV6-3, the J call TRBJ1-1; D is unclear. The receptor was isolated from a human donor with active COVID-19. Sequences were obtained from blood. CDR3 sequence (DNA): TGTGCCAGCAGTTACTCTGTCCAACTGAACACTGAAGCTTTCTTT. It translates to CASSYSVQLNTEAFF.